This entry is about one TCR beta chain. What it binds is unknown. This record belongs to a study of cytomegalovirus exposure and HLA in healthy donors. 60 Vbeta and 13 Jbeta primers were used in PCR. Method: immunoSEQ multiplex PCR; TCRdb's copy keeps in-frame clones and lacks some. The table shows around 180,000 clones, with 84% occurring only once. Whole-study results and caveats: Per a later analysis, roughly 17,000 TCR beta sequences showed association with HLA alleles at 0.05 false discovery rate.

The CDR3 spans 15 residues. V shed 5 bases, J shed 2 bases, and the junction held 7 bases outside the gene matches. The germline gives CDR1 SEHNR, CDR2 FQNEAQ (reference sequence). The rearrangement links TRBV7-9 to TRBJ2-7; TRBD1 matches at 9 bases. This clonotype was sampled from a girl aged 10 to 17 in good health and CMV-seropositive. The sample comprised PBMCs. The DNA of the CDR3 is TGTGCCAGCAGCCCCGACAGGGGGATGCCCTACGAGCAGTACTTC. Protein: CASSPDRGMPYEQYF.